This TCR beta chain was captured in a study of cytomegalovirus exposure and HLA in healthy donors. The CDR3 totals 12 residues. V was cut by 3 bases and J by 3 bases, with 5 bases left in between. Looked up from germline, CDR1 is SEHNR and CDR2 is FQNEAQ (reference sequence). This clone was seen a handful of times. Its antigen is as yet unknown. Study-level points and caveats: Common viral pathogens (according to a later analysis) appeared linked to several of the most significant clusters. In a later analysis, donors in an Asian-associated ancestry cluster reportedly had fewer N-insertions in productive TCRs than the cohort mean. Researchers reported that a few CMV-associated chains were confirmed in vitro as CMV antigen-specific.

Primers for the PCR totalled 60 Vbeta and 13 Jbeta. The repertoire was sequenced with immunoSEQ multiplex PCR; TCRdb's copy has only in-frame clones and lacks some. Seen here are approximately 4,500 clones, roughly 80% observed once, and the top ten hold approximately 6.2%. At collection, donors were nominally healthy, but unrecorded immune exposures were probable. This clonotype was sampled from a woman aged 40 to 50 in good health and CMV-seropositive. Sequenced sample: PBMCs. The genes are TRBV7-9 and TRBJ1-1; D is unresolved. CDR3 DNA: TGTGCCAGCAGCTTCGGGGACACTGAAGCTTTCTTT. This translates into CASSFGDTEAFF. The complete variable domain, with remaining parts taken from reference TRBV7-9 and TRBJ1-1, reads DTGVSQNPRHKITKRGQNVTFRCDPISEHNRLYWYRQTLGQGPEFLTYFQNEAQLEKSRLLSDRFSAERPKGSFSTLEIQRTEQGDSAMYLCASSFGDTEAFFGQGTRLTVV.